This entry lists 29 T cell receptor beta chains sequenced from one sample in a study of response to subunit inactivated influenza vaccine. Each CDR3 protein is one row after TCRdb ran MiXCR on the RT-PCR reads. The table lists over 450,000 distinct CDR3 sequences, 10% to 15% of them singletons. Sequences were derived from PBMCs from blood, sampled roughly 45 days after vaccination. All receptors come from a man aged 45 to 65 who received an inactivated influenza vaccine.

This clonotype has at least ten counts. V gene TRBV7-3 combines with J gene TRBJ2-1; D is ambiguous. The CDR3 extends over 15 amino acids. V was pared by 2 bases and J by 1 base, with 9 bases between. Looked up from germline, CDR1 is SGHTA and CDR2 is FQGTGA. CDR3 sequence reads: CASSLSLGSYNEQFF. The CDR3 DNA follows: TGTGCCAGCAGCTTATCGCTAGGTTCCTACAATGAGCAGTTCTTC.

This clonotype appeared a few times. This chain joins TRBV20-1 and TRBJ2-3; tentatively, D is TRBD1 or TRBD2 (5 bases each). The CDR3 contains 14 residues. From germline, CDR1 is DFQATT and CDR2 SNEGSKA (reference sequence). Deletions cut 0 bases from V and 6 bases from J, with 13 bases between. The CDR3 nucleotides read TGCAGTGCTAGAGACAGAGGTGAGGGGGATACGCAGTATTTT. Protein sequence: CSARDRGEGDTQYF.

In this sample, this clonotype turned up a few times. The V call is TRBV7-2, the J call TRBJ2-1, with D perhaps TRBD2 (5 bases). CDR3 length: 17 residues. The ends were cut back, 7 bases at V and 1 base at J, with 20 bases in the middle. Germline V lookup: CDR1 SGHTA, CDR2 FQGNSA. CDR3 loop: CASTTVALSSSYNEQFF. CDR3 coding DNA: TGTGCCAGCACCACCGTAGCGCTTTCAAGTTCCTACAATGAGCAGTTCTTC.

Comments on this clonotype: A read error may be the cause here, since a much bigger clone is one base away. This sequence joins TRBV3-1 and TRBJ2-7, with D tentatively TRBD2 (6 bases). The V end lost 0 bases, the J end lost 0 bases, and 15 bases lay between the germline ends. This CDR3 spans 17 amino acids. The V gene's germline CDR1 is LGHDT and CDR2 YNNKEL (reference sequence). Here the CDR3 reads CASSQDLAGFLSYEQYF. The DNA for the CDR3 is TGTGCCAGCAGCCAAGATCTGGCGGGATTCCTCTCCTACGAGCAGTACTTC.

This clonotype was counted between two and nine times. The chain combines TRBV7-2 with TRBJ2-3, with 8 bases lining up with TRBD2. Losses at the gene ends were 1 base for V and 5 bases for J; bases not matched to a gene: 8. The CDR3 has 16 amino acids. Germline CDR1 reads SGHTA; CDR2 reads FQGNSA. In DNA, the CDR3 is TGTGCCAGCAGCTTAGGGTTCGGGAGGGCCGGAGATACGCAGTATTTT. Translation: CASSLGFGRAGDTQYF. Drawing the rest from reference TRBV7-2 and TRBJ2-3, the complete variable domain is GAGVSQSPSNKVTEKGKDVELRCDPISGHTALYWYRQSLGQGLEFLIYFQGNSAPDKSGLPSDRFSAERTGGSVSTLTIQRTQQEDSAVYLCASSLGFGRAGDTQYFGPGTRLTVL.

In this sample, this clonotype turned up a few times. The genes are TRBV3-1 and TRBJ2-7; D may correspond to TRBD1 or TRBD2 (5 bases each). The CDR3 contains 15 residues. Germline lookup yields CDR1 LGHDT and CDR2 YNNKEL (reference sequence). V was clipped by 1 base and J by 6 bases, with 16 bases between them. The CDR3 loop is CASSQGTGLSIEQYF. The CDR3 nucleotides read TGTGCCAGCAGCCAAGGCACAGGACTCAGTATCGAGCAGTACTTC.

The chain combines TRBV10-3 with TRBJ2-3; 8 bases fit TRBD1. The germline gives CDR1 ENHRY, CDR2 SYGVKD. The CDR3 contains 14 residues. V was pared by 9 bases and J by 3 bases, with 8 bases of the junction left unmatched. CDR3 DNA: TGTGCCATAAGAATGACAGGGGATACAGATACGCAGTATTTT. Translated, it gives CAIRMTGDTDTQYF.

A few counts support this clonotype. This chain links TRBV7-9 with TRBJ2-5; D might be TRBD2 (5 bases). CDR3 length: 12 amino acids. V lost 7 bases and J 4 bases, leaving 10 bases between the germline ends. Germline CDR1 is SEHNR and CDR2 is FQNEAQ (reference sequence). CDR3 nucleotides: TGTGCCAGCATTGGAGGAGGAGAGACCCAGTACTTC. Protein: CASIGGGETQYF.

There are many counts of this clonotype. The chain couples TRBV5-1 to TRBJ2-2, with D hard to call. The germline V and J ends were trimmed by 5 bases and 0 bases, with 8 bases remaining between them. Germline V gives CDR1 SGHRS, CDR2 YFSETQ. CDR3 length: 14 amino acids. The CDR3 here is CASSPQPNTGELFF. The CDR3 nucleotides read TGCGCCAGCAGTCCGCAACCGAACACCGGGGAGCTGTTTTTT.

This clonotype was observed many times. The genes are TRBV7-2 and TRBJ1-6, with a possible D match to TRBD1 (6 bases). Trimming stripped 5 bases from V and 6 bases from J, with 17 bases between. This CDR3 is built from 16 residues. CDR1 SGHTA and CDR2 FQGNSA come from the germline V gene. As DNA, the CDR3 is TGTGCCAGCAGCCCCGGACAGCGCCTTCTTAATTCACCCCTCCACTTT. Protein sequence: CASSPGQRLLNSPLHF.

This clonotype was recorded at least ten times. The chain combines TRBV7-2 with TRBJ1-5; D is undetermined. Germline V CDR1 and CDR2: SGHTA, FQGNSA. Trimming left V 5 bases short and J 4 bases short, with 9 bases between. This CDR3 region has 13 residues. CDR3 nucleotide sequence: TGTGCCAGCAGCAAGGACGGGAATCAGCCCCAGCATTTT. Encoded protein: CASSKDGNQPQHF. The whole variable domain, filled in from reference TRBV7-2 and TRBJ1-5, reads GAGVSQSPSNKVTEKGKDVELRCDPISGHTALYWYRQSLGQGLEFLIYFQGNSAPDKSGLPSDRFSAERTGGSVSTLTIQRTQQEDSAVYLCASSKDGNQPQHFGDGTRLSIL.

This clonotype was picked up a small number of times. The V call is TRBV5-1, the J call TRBJ1-6; no clear D. This CDR3 is 13 amino acids long. The germline V and J ends were trimmed by 0 bases and 10 bases, with 8 bases remaining between them. The germline CDR1 and CDR2 sequences are SGHRS and YFSETQ. The CDR3 is CASSLELGSPLHF. DNA for the CDR3: TGCGCCAGCAGCTTGGAGTTGGGATCACCCCTCCACTTT.

This CDR3 reads CASSFREAGEQYF. In DNA form, the CDR3 reads TGTGCCAGCAGCTTTCGGGAGGCCGGGGAGCAGTACTTC. This chain links TRBV7-2 with TRBJ2-7, with TRBD2 identical over 7 bases. The germline V gene encodes CDR1 SGHTA and CDR2 FQGNSA. The CDR3 runs 13 residues. Germline trimming cut 3 bases from V and 7 bases from J; bases unmatched to any gene: 6.

The CDR3 here is CASSLGQSGSPLHF. Here the CDR3 DNA reads TGTGCCAGCAGCCTGGGACAATCCGGATCACCCCTCCACTTT. The chain combines TRBV7-8 with TRBJ1-6; TRBD1 might be the D (6 bases). CDR3 length: 14 residues. Trimming removed 5 bases from V and 10 bases from J, with 15 bases in between. CDR1 and CDR2 from the germline V gene are SGHVS and FQNEAQ.

The rearrangement uses TRBV11-1 and TRBJ2-5, with D unclear. CDR1 and CDR2 from the germline V gene are SGHAT and FQDESV (reference sequence). V was pared by 3 bases and J by 5 bases, with 13 bases between. The CDR3 totals 14 residues. The DNA of the CDR3 is TGTGCCAGCAGCTTCTGGGTAGTCTCGGAGACCCAGTACTTC. It codes for CASSFWVVSETQYF.

J is TRBJ1-1 and V is TRBV6-2 or TRBV6-3; TRBD1 is a possible D gene (5 bases). Germline CDR1 and CDR2: MNHEY and SVGEGT. Trimming took off 6 bases at V and 1 base at J, with 15 bases between the two ends. There are 15 residues in the CDR3. This chain's CDR3 is CASSYPGLQNTEAFF. CDR3 in DNA: TGTGCCAGCAGCTATCCGGGACTCCAGAACACTGAAGCTTTCTTT.

This chain uses TRBV5-1 with TRBJ2-3; tentative D call: TRBD2 (7 bases). V gave up 0 bases and J gave up 2 bases, with 19 bases separating them. The CDR3 consists of 18 residues. Germline lookup yields CDR1 SGHRS and CDR2 YFSETQ. CDR3 loop: CASSLAKTGGRFTDTQYF. DNA for the CDR3: TGCGCCAGCAGCTTGGCCAAAACGGGGGGCCGCTTCACAGATACGCAGTATTTT.

There are many counts of this clonotype. The chain is built from TRBV4-2 and TRBJ2-3, with 9 nucleotides matching TRBD2. The germline CDR1 and CDR2 sequences are LGHNA and YNFKEQ. This CDR3 has 16 residues. V trimming: 0 bases; J trimming: 3 bases; junction bases outside the gene matches: 4. DNA of the CDR3: TGTGCCAGCAGCCAAGATGGGGGACTAGCTACAGATACGCAGTATTTT. Translated: CASSQDGGLATDTQYF.

This clonotype was recorded a few times. V usage is TRBV7-2 and J usage is TRBJ2-7, with D perhaps TRBD1 or TRBD2 (7 bases each). The CDR3 extends over 16 amino acids. Per the germline V gene, CDR1 is SGHTA and CDR2 is FQGNSA. V shed 2 bases and J shed 2 bases, with 16 bases lying between them. The DNA for the CDR3 is TGTGCCAGCAGCTTACAGGGGGGGGGCCGAGCCTACGAGCAGTACTTC. Protein: CASSLQGGGRAYEQYF.

This clonotype has more than one count but fewer than ten. The chain employs TRBV12-3 or TRBV12-4 and TRBJ1-5, with TRBD1 as a possible D gene (6 bases). V was shortened by 4 bases and J by 1 base, with 11 bases between the two germline ends. There are 15 residues in the CDR3. The DNA for the CDR3 is TGTGCCAGCAGTTCCCGGACAGCAAGCAATCAGCCCCAGCATTTT. Amino acid sequence: CASSSRTASNQPQHF.

In its sample, this clonotype was seen a few times. This rearrangement joins TRBV5-1 to TRBJ2-7, with TRBD1 matching 7 bases. CDR3 size: 13 residues. Germline loops: CDR1 SGHRS, CDR2 YFSETQ. J gave up 7 bases and V 4 bases, and 8 bases lay outside the gene matches. CDR3 protein: CASSTDRLKEQYF. The DNA of the CDR3 is TGCGCCAGCAGCACGGACAGGCTCAAGGAGCAGTACTTC. Drawing the rest from reference TRBV5-1 and TRBJ2-7, the complete variable domain is KAGVTQTPRYLIKTRGQQVTLSCSPISGHRSVSWYQQTPGQGLQFLFEYFSETQRNKGNFPGRFSGRQFSNSRSEMNVSTLELGDSALYLCASSTDRLKEQYFGPGTRLTVT.

The chain carries TRBV6-5 and TRBJ2-7, with TRBD1 matching 8 bases. CDR1 is MNHEY and CDR2 is SVGAGI in the germline V gene. The ends lost 4 bases at V and 2 bases at J; junction bases unmatched: 7. This CDR3 region has 15 residues. The chain's CDR3 is CASSLTQGGPYEQYF. The CDR3, as DNA: TGTGCCAGCAGTTTAACACAGGGGGGACCCTACGAGCAGTACTTC.

This clonotype was seen repeatedly, ten times or more. The chain employs TRBV4-1 and TRBJ1-2; 10 nucleotides match TRBD1. Trimming cost V 3 bases and J 5 bases; bases outside gene matches: 6. Germline lookup yields CDR1 MGHRA and CDR2 YSYEKL. This CDR3 contains 15 residues. Written as DNA, the CDR3 is TGCGCCAGCAGCCATACCGGACAGGGGGAATATGGCTACACCTTC. Amino acid sequence: CASSHTGQGEYGYTF.

This clonotype was seen a handful of times. The chain uses TRBV27 and TRBJ2-7; D is perhaps TRBD2 (6 bases). The V and J ends lost 4 bases and 2 bases respectively, with 9 bases between them. The CDR3 consists of 13 residues. Germline V gene lookup returns CDR1 MNHEY and CDR2 SMNVEV (reference sequence). The CDR3: CASSWRGTYEQYF. The DNA for the CDR3 is TGTGCCAGCAGTTGGCGGGGTACCTACGAGCAGTACTTC.

The V and J genes are TRBV6-1 and TRBJ1-5, with TRBD1 identical over 11 bases. From germline, CDR1 is MNHNS and CDR2 SASEGT. The CDR3 is made up of 19 amino acids. Unmatched junction bases numbered 15, after V lost 6 bases and J lost 2 bases. CDR3 in amino acids: CASSLFGRTGGEGNQPQHF. The CDR3, as DNA: TGTGCCAGCAGCCTCTTTGGGCGGACAGGGGGCGAGGGCAATCAGCCCCAGCATTTT.

Only a few counts were recorded for this clonotype. This sequence joins TRBV12-3 or TRBV12-4 and TRBJ1-5, with no clear D. V was cut by 5 bases and J by 3 bases, with 14 bases left in between. This CDR3 comprises 15 residues. CDR3 amino acids: CASSPPGNANQPQHF. The CDR3 region has the DNA TGTGCCAGCAGTCCCCCCGGGAACGCCAATCAGCCCCAGCATTTT.

This clonotype was seen only a few times. The V and J genes are TRBV7-9 and TRBJ1-4; D not resolved. CDR1 SEHNR and CDR2 FQNEAQ come from the germline V gene (reference sequence). V lost 2 bases and J lost 4, with 8 bases in between. The length of the CDR3 is 14 residues. The CDR3 reads CASSLLLNNEKLFF. The DNA for the CDR3 is TGTGCCAGCAGCTTACTACTGAATAATGAAAAACTGTTTTTT.

The chain uses TRBV25-1 and TRBJ1-2, with D unclear. CDR1 MGHDK and CDR2 SYGVNS come from the germline V gene. The CDR3 spans 14 residues. V shed 7 bases and J shed 4 bases, with 16 bases lying between them. This CDR3 is CASTNREGGYGYTF. Here the CDR3 DNA reads TGTGCCAGCACCAACCGAGAGGGCGGCTATGGCTACACCTTC.

This chain joins TRBV5-1 and TRBJ2-2, with D unclear. CDR1 is SGHRS, CDR2 YFSETQ, per germline. Trimming pared 4 bases from V and 0 bases from J, leaving 7 bases between. This CDR3 is built from 14 residues. The chain's CDR3 is CASSTATNTGELFF. In nucleotides, the CDR3 is TGCGCCAGCAGCACGGCTACGAACACCGGGGAGCTGTTTTTT.